This T cell receptor beta chain comes out of a study of identical twins. Notes on the study in general: A partial confounding effect on zero-insertion analyses could come from invariant MAIT and iNKT cells. Beta out-of-frame sequences showed weaker excess twin sharing. When twins shared out-of-frame alpha sequences, those sequences had excess low generation probability.

TCRdb ran MiXCR on the 5' RACE reads and lists one entry per CDR3 protein. This sample carries 350,000 to 600,000 distinct CDR3 sequences, approximately 14% of them seen once, and the ten largest clones take about 0.52%. This CDR3 region has 15 residues. Trimming pared 2 bases from V and 10 bases from J, leaving 21 bases between. Germline lookup yields CDR1 MDHEN and CDR2 SYDVKM. All donors comprised healthy Caucasians. A word on this clonotype: What it binds is unknown.

This sample also appeared in a second study, on yellow fever vaccine responses in identical twins.

Sequenced input: CD4+ T cells sorted from blood. The TCR was taken from a woman younger than 30 in good health. This chain links TRBV28 with TRBJ2-7; D might be TRBD1 (6 bases). The CDR3 spells CASSLPSGRGHFQYF. The CDR3 region has the DNA TGTGCCAGCAGTTTACCGTCCGGCAGGGGTCATTTTCAGTACTTC.